This T cell receptor beta chain was obtained from a study of blood T cell repertoires in COVID-19. Across the study: T cells, B-cell-depleted T cells, or PBMCs supplied cDNA or gDNA.

This clone occurred once. Profiling relied on immunoSEQ multiplex PCR, and the TCRdb table lists in-frame clones only, not all of them. Among about 210,000 clones, roughly 82% were seen once, and the ten largest hold more than 10%. The CDR3 sequence is 16 residues long. V lost 5 bases and J 0 bases, leaving 14 bases between the germline ends. The germline V gene has CDR1 MNHEY and CDR2 SMNVEV (reference sequence). The gene calls are TRBV27 and TRBJ2-1; D call uncertain. The source is a woman aged 40-49 years with acute or convalescent COVID-19. The sequenced sample was peripheral blood. In DNA, the CDR3 is TGTGCCAGCAGTCCCCGGCCTCCTAGCTCCTACAATGAGCAGTTCTTC. Residues: CASSPRPPSSYNEQFF.